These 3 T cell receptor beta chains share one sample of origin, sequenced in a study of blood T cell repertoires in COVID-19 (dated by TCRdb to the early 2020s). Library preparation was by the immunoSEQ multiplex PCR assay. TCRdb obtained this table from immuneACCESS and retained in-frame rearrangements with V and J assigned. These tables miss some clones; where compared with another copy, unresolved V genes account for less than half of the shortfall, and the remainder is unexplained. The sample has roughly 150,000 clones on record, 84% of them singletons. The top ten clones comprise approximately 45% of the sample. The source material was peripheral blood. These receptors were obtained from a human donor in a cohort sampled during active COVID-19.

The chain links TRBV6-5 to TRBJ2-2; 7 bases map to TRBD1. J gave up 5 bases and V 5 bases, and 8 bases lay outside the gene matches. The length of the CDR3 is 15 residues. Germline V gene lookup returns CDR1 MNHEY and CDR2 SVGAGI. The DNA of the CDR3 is TGTGCCAGCAGTCCCCGACAGGGCGCTACCGGGGAGCTGTTTTTT. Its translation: CASSPRQGATGELFF.

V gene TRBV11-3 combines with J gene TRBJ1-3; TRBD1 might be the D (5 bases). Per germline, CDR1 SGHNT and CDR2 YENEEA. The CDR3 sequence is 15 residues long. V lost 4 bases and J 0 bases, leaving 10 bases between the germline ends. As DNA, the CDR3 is TGTGCCAGCAGCTCACGACAGTTCTCTGGAAACACCATATATTTT. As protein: CASSSRQFSGNTIYF.

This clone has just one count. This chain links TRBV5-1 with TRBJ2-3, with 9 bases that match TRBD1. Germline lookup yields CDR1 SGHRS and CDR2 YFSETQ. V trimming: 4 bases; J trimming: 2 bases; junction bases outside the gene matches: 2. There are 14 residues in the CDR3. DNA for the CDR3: TGCGCCAGCAGCAGGACAGGGGACACAGATACGCAGTATTTT. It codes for CASSRTGDTDTQYF.